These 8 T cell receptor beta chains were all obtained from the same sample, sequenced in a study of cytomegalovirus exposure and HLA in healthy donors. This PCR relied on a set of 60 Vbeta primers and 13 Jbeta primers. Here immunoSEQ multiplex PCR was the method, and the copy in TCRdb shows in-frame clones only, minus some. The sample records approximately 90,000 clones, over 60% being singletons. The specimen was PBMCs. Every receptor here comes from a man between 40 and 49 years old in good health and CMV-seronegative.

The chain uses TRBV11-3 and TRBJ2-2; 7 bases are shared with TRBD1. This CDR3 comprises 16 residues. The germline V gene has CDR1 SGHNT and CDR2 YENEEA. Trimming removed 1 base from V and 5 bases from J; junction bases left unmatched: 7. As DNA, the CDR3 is TGTGCCAGCAGCTTAGGGGGGACAGCAATAACCGGGGAGCTGTTTTTT. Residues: CASSLGGTAITGELFF.

In nucleotides, the CDR3 is TGTGCCAGCAGCAACATAGACAGGGACAAATGCCGCAAGCAGTACTTC. Translating it yields CASSNIDRDKCRKQYF. The chain employs TRBV21-1 and TRBJ2-7; TRBD1 is the table's D call and was not checked against the DNA. TRBV21-1 is flagged as a pseudogene. The CDR3 contains 16 residues.

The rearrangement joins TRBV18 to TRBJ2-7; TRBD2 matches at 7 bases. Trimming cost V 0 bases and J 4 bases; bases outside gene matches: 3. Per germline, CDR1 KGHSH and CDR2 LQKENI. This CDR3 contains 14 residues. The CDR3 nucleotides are TGTGCCAGCTCACCACCGGGACTACCGTACGAGCAGTACTTC. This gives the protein CASSPPGLPYEQYF.

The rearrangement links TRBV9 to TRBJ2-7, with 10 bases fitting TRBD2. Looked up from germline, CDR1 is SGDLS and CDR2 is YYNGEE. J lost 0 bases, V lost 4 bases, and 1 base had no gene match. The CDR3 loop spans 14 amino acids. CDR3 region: CASSLAGGSYEQYF. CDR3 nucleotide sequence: TGTGCCAGCAGCTTAGCGGGGGGCTCCTACGAGCAGTACTTC.

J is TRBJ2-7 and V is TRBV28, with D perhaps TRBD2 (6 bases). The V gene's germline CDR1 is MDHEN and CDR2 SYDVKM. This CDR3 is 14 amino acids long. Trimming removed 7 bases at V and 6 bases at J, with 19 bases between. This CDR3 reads CASTQIASGGEQYF. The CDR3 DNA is TGTGCCAGCACCCAAATTGCTTCCGGGGGCGAGCAGTACTTC.

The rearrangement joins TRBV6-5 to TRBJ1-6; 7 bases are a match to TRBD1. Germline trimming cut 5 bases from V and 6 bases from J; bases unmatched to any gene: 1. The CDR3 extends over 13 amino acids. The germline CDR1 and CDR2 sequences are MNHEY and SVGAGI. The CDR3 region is CASSTGANSPLHF. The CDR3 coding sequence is TGTGCCAGCAGTACAGGGGCTAATTCACCCCTCCACTTT.

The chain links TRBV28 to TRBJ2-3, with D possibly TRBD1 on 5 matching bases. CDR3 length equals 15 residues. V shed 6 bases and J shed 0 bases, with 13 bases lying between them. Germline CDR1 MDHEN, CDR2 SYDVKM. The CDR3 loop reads CASSLVGPSTDTQYF. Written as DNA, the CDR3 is TGTGCCAGCAGCCTCGTGGGGCCAAGCACAGATACGCAGTATTTT.

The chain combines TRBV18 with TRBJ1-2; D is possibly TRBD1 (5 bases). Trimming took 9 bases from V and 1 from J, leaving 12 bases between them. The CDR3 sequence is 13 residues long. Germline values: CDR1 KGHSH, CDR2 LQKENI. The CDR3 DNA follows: TGTGCCAGTGCACAGGAGATTAACTATGGCTACACCTTC. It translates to CASAQEINYGYTF.